The 25 T cell receptor beta chains in this list originate from one sample, sequenced in a study of identical twins. TCRdb re-called the 5' RACE reads through MiXCR, storing one row per CDR3 protein. Of some 440,000 distinct CDR3 sequences in the sample, less than 25% are singletons; the top ten hold approximately 2.9%. A further study also used this sample, focusing on T cells expressing NK-cell markers.

Material for sequencing was CD4+ T cells sorted from blood. These receptors were taken from a woman aged 18-29 years in good health.

This clonotype was seen a handful of times. This sequence joins TRBV20-1 and TRBJ2-7; D tentatively reads TRBD1 or TRBD2 (6 bases each). Germline V lookup: CDR1 DFQATT, CDR2 SNEGSKA (reference sequence). With 6 bases removed from V and 5 bases from J, the gap between germline ends came to 17 bases. The CDR3 spans 13 residues. As DNA, the CDR3 is TGCAGTGCCCTGCCCAATAGGGGGGACGAGCAGTACTTC. Encoded protein: CSALPNRGDEQYF.

This chain uses TRBV7-2 with TRBJ1-6; D perhaps matches TRBD1 (5 bases). The CDR3 is 17 residues long. The V gene lost 0 bases and the J gene lost 8 bases, with 17 bases spanning the gap. Germline-derived CDR1 and CDR2 are SGHTA and FQGNSA. CDR3 DNA sequence: TGTGCCAGCAGCTTAGCGCTGTGGGGAGGGGAGGATTCACCCCTCCACTTT. This sequence encodes CASSLALWGGEDSPLHF.

This chain joins TRBV7-9 and TRBJ1-2, with no clear D. This CDR3 is built from 12 residues. Germline V CDR1 and CDR2: SEHNR, FQNEAQ (reference sequence). The ends were cut back, 4 bases at V and 6 bases at J, with 9 bases in the middle. This CDR3 reads CASSSGLNGYTF. The CDR3 nucleotides read TGTGCCAGCAGCTCCGGACTGAATGGCTACACCTTC.

This clonotype occurred many times. The V call is TRBV7-8, the J call TRBJ2-7, with TRBD2 as a possible D gene (5 bases). The germline V gene encodes CDR1 SGHVS and CDR2 FQNEAQ. The CDR3 loop spans 15 amino acids. Trimming stripped 4 bases from V and 0 bases from J, with 13 bases between. CDR3 coding DNA: TGTGCCAGCAGCTCCCTAGCCCTGAGCTCCTACGAGCAGTACTTC. It encodes CASSSLALSSYEQYF.

The chain carries TRBV4-3 and TRBJ2-5, with D possibly matching TRBD1 (6 bases). The germline CDR1 and CDR2 sequences are LGHNA and YSLEER. The CDR3 is 17 residues long. Trimming removed 5 bases at V and 1 base at J, with 20 bases between. The CDR3 nucleotides read TGCGCCAGCAGCACTCGTAGGGGGAGAGGGCTCCAAGAGACCCAGTACTTC. This sequence encodes CASSTRRGRGLQETQYF.

CDR3 protein: CASTKRGGTTLNSGANVLTF. CDR3 coding DNA: TGTGCCAGCACTAAAAGGGGCGGCACTACCTTAAACTCTGGGGCCAACGTCCTGACTTTC. The chain recombines TRBV6-2 or TRBV6-3 with TRBJ2-6; D perhaps matches TRBD1 (5 bases). Germline V gives CDR1 MNHEY, CDR2 SVGEGT. The CDR3 contains 20 residues. Trimming took 7 bases from V and 0 from J, leaving 25 bases between them.

The rearrangement links TRBV7-8 to TRBJ2-7; tentative D call: TRBD2 (6 bases). The CDR3 loop spans 14 amino acids. From germline, CDR1 is SGHVS and CDR2 FQNEAQ. The V end was cut by 8 bases, the J end by 2 bases, with 16 bases between. CDR3 amino acids: CASAPGGAPYEQYF. CDR3 nucleotides: TGTGCCAGCGCCCCGGGCGGGGCCCCCTACGAGCAGTACTTC.

The V gene is TRBV2, the J gene TRBJ2-2; 9 nucleotides match TRBD1. Unmatched junction bases numbered 6, after V lost 7 bases and J lost 0 bases. The CDR3 spans 16 residues. CDR1 and CDR2 from the germline V gene are SNHLY and FYNNEI. CDR3 in amino acids: CASTPQGAPNTGELFF. CDR3 DNA: TGTGCCAGCACCCCACAGGGGGCGCCGAACACCGGGGAGCTGTTTTTT.

The CDR3, as DNA: TGTGCCAGCAGCCCGGGACTAGGCGAAATGGGACCCCAGCATTTT. The encoded protein is CASSPGLGEMGPQHF. This rearrangement joins TRBV5-4 to TRBJ1-5; possible D gene TRBD1, 5 bases. Germline assignment: CDR1 SGHNT and CDR2 YYREEE (reference sequence). The CDR3 length is 15 residues. The V end was cut by 4 bases, the J end by 10 bases, with 21 bases between.

The chain joins TRBV5-1 to TRBJ2-7; 9 bases are a match to TRBD1. The germline CDR1 and CDR2 sequences are SGHRS and YFSETQ. The junction had 5 bases not matched to a gene; V was cut back by 4 bases and J by 3 bases. The CDR3 totals 14 residues. Written as DNA, the CDR3 is TGCGCCAGCAGCACCGGGACAGGGAGCTACGAGCAGTACTTC. Amino acid sequence: CASSTGTGSYEQYF.

This clonotype came up many times. The chain recombines TRBV10-3 with TRBJ1-2; D uncertain. The CDR3 sequence is 13 residues long. With 4 bases removed from V and 8 bases from J, the gap between germline ends came to 14 bases. The germline V gene has CDR1 ENHRY and CDR2 SYGVKD. CDR3: CAISAALTSGYTF. The DNA for the CDR3 is TGTGCCATCAGTGCGGCCCTTACCTCCGGCTACACCTTC.

This clonotype occurred a few times. The chain links TRBV12-3 or TRBV12-4 to TRBJ2-7, with 9 bases aligning to TRBD1. The CDR3 covers 14 residues. The J segment lost 4 bases and the V segment lost 4 bases, leaving 5 bases of the junction unmatched. This CDR3 reads CASSWDRVGYEQYF. The CDR3 nucleotides are TGTGCCAGCAGTTGGGACAGGGTCGGGTACGAGCAGTACTTC.

The chain uses TRBV6-5 and TRBJ2-6; 7 nucleotides agree with TRBD1. Germline lookup yields CDR1 MNHEY and CDR2 SVGAGI. This CDR3 is built from 16 residues. V lost 2 bases to trimming and J lost 4 bases; unmatched junction nucleotides: 5. The CDR3: CASSYLQGSGANVLTF. The DNA of the CDR3 is TGTGCCAGCAGTTACCTACAGGGGTCAGGGGCCAACGTCCTGACTTTC.

Note on this clonotype: The junction departs from germline at one end; a sequencing error may be responsible. V and J are TRBV6-2 or TRBV6-3 and TRBJ2-7; tentative D call: TRBD1 (7 bases). CDR1 MNHEY and CDR2 SVGEGT come from the germline V gene. This CDR3 has 14 amino acids. The CDR3 protein is CASRKEGAFYVQYF. CDR3 nucleotide sequence: TGTGCCAGCAGAAAGGAGGGGGCGTTTTACGTGCAGTACTTC.

J is TRBJ2-1 and V is TRBV15, with 7 positions matching TRBD2. V lost 0 bases, J lost 14 bases, and 7 bases stayed unmatched. Germline CDR1 is LNHNV and CDR2 is YYDKDF (reference sequence). The CDR3 consists of 13 residues. CDR3 residues: CATSREAETSKFF. CDR3 nucleotide sequence: TGTGCCACCAGCAGAGAAGCCGAGACTAGCAAGTTCTTC.

The V gene is TRBV6-6, the J gene TRBJ2-4; TRBD2 matches at 7 bases. CDR3 length: 13 residues. CDR1 and CDR2 (germline): MNHNY, SVGAGI (reference sequence). Losses at the gene ends were 11 bases for V and 1 base for J; bases not matched to a gene: 5. The CDR3 DNA reads as TGTGCCGTAAGGGAGGGGGCCAAAAACATTCAGTACTTC. It is translated as CAVREGAKNIQYF.

V is TRBV20-1 and J is TRBJ1-2, with a tentative D call TRBD1 (5 bases). Germline values: CDR1 DFQATT, CDR2 SNEGSKA (reference sequence). Trimming removed 1 base at V and 1 base at J, with 10 bases between. The CDR3 totals 14 residues. The CDR3 is CSARALGVNYGYTF. CDR3 nucleotides: TGCAGTGCTAGAGCACTGGGGGTTAACTATGGCTACACCTTC.

This clonotype was detected a few times. The chain carries TRBV5-1 and TRBJ2-7, with a tentative D call TRBD1 (5 bases). Per germline, CDR1 SGHRS and CDR2 YFSETQ. V lost 1 base and J lost 1, with 18 bases in between. The CDR3 runs to 17 residues. The CDR3 nucleotides read TGCGCCAGCAGCTTGCCCAACAGGTCTCAACCTTCCTACGAGCAGTACTTC. Its translation is CASSLPNRSQPSYEQYF.

This clonotype turned up a few times. The CDR3 nucleotides are TGTGCCAGCAGCCAATACGACTCCCCAACTCACAATGAGCAGTTCTTC. This codes for CASSQYDSPTHNEQFF. This sequence joins TRBV4-2 and TRBJ2-1; D is undetermined. This CDR3 has 16 residues. Per the germline V gene, CDR1 is LGHNA and CDR2 is YNFKEQ. V was trimmed by 2 bases and J by 5 bases, leaving 16 bases between them.

The chain combines TRBV29-1 with TRBJ1-4; a possible D gene is TRBD1 (5 bases). V was clipped by 3 bases and J by 8 bases, with 13 bases between them. The germline CDR1 and CDR2 sequences are SQVTM and ANQGSEA. The CDR3 has 13 residues. Here the CDR3 reads CSVESGHREKLFF. Written as DNA, the CDR3 is TGCAGCGTTGAGTCCGGACACAGGGAAAAACTGTTTTTT.

The rearrangement links TRBV7-7 to TRBJ2-3; D is possibly TRBD1 (6 bases). CDR1 and CDR2 (germline): SSHAT, FNYEAQ (reference sequence). This CDR3 comprises 16 residues. Deletions cut 5 bases from V and 3 bases from J, with 18 bases between. The CDR3 sequence: CASSPNLGTTTDTQYF. DNA of the CDR3: TGTGCCAGCAGCCCCAATCTCGGGACAACGACAGATACGCAGTATTTT. Together with reference TRBV7-7 and TRBJ2-3, the CDR3 gives the full variable domain: GAGVSQSPRYKVTKRGQDVTLRCDPISSHATLYWYQQALGQGPEFLTYFNYEAQPDKSGLPSDRFSAERPEGSISTLTIQRTEQRDSAMYRCASSPNLGTTTDTQYFGPGTRLTVL.

This clonotype has a handful of counts. The chain recombines TRBV6-2 or TRBV6-3 with TRBJ2-7, with 8 bases lining up with TRBD2. V was pared by 7 bases and J by 0 bases, with 5 bases of the junction left unmatched. There are 14 residues in the CDR3. Looked up from germline, CDR1 is MNHEY and CDR2 is SVGEGT. This CDR3 reads CASKIAGSSYEQYF. CDR3 nucleotides: TGTGCCAGCAAGATAGCGGGGAGCTCCTACGAGCAGTACTTC.

The rearrangement uses TRBV5-1 and TRBJ2-7; possible D gene TRBD2, 5 bases. CDR3 size: 14 residues. The germline V gene encodes CDR1 SGHRS and CDR2 YFSETQ. The V end lost 5 bases, the J end lost 2 bases, and 14 bases lay between the germline ends. The CDR3 DNA reads TGCGCCAGCAGTTTAGGGAGATTACCCTACGAGCAGTACTTC. Amino acid sequence: CASSLGRLPYEQYF.

J is TRBJ2-1 and V is TRBV20-1, with D unresolved. The CDR3 has 10 amino acids. In germline, CDR1 is DFQATT, CDR2 SNEGSKA (reference sequence). V gave up 7 bases and J gave up 6 bases, with 7 bases separating them. The CDR3 DNA reads as TGCAGTGTAGTGGTCAATGAGCAGTTCTTC. It is translated as CSVVVNEQFF.

The chain uses TRBV7-9 and TRBJ1-1, with D unresolved. Trimming stripped 4 bases from V and 11 bases from J, with 20 bases between. The CDR3 runs 14 residues. CDR1 and CDR2 from the germline V gene are SEHNR and FQNEAQ (reference sequence). CDR3: CASSSVQHGRSAFF. The DNA for the CDR3 is TGTGCCAGCAGCTCAGTCCAGCACGGCCGGTCGGCTTTCTTT.